This TCR beta chain was documented in a study of T cells after yellow fever vaccination. Whole-study results and caveats: Researchers cautioned that FACS-sorted repertoires could harbor abundant clonotypes contaminating from the bulk population. After the booster, 96% of CD4 and about nine tenths of CD8 primary-response clones were re-detected. Only a minor proportion of clonotypes was detected across both CD4 and CD8 compartments.

The CDR3 covers 16 residues. Germline CDR1 is SGHKS and CDR2 is YYEKEE (reference sequence). V gave up 0 bases and J gave up 0 bases, with 13 bases separating them. This clonotype came up many times. Antigen: not known. TCRdb independently ran MiXCR on the 5' RACE reads; one entry per CDR3 protein. The top ten hold about two fifths of the sample, which has some 29,000 distinct CDR3 sequences, more than 5% seen once. The specimen was CD8+ T cells sorted from PBMCs, collected 10 days after the yellow fever booster vaccination. The sequence was obtained from a man aged 25 to 40 who received the YFV17D yellow fever vaccine. The gene calls are TRBV5-5 and TRBJ2-7; D possibly uses TRBD1 or TRBD2 (5 bases each). CDR3 protein: CASSLDEGMGSYEQYF. The CDR3 region has the DNA TGTGCCAGCAGCTTGGACGAGGGGATGGGCTCCTACGAGCAGTACTTC.